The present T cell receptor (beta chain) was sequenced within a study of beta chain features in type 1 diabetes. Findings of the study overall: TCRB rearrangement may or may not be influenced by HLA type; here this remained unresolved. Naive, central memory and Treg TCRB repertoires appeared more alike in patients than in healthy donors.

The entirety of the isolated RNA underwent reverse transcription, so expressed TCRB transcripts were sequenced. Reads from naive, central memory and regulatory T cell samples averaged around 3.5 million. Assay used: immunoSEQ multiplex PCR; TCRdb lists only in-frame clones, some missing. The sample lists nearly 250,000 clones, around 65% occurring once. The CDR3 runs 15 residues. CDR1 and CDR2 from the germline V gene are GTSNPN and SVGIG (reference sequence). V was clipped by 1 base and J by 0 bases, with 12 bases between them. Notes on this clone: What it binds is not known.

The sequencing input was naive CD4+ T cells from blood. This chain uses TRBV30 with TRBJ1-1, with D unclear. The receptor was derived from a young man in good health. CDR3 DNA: TGTGCCTGGAGTGCCGCGGGAATCATGAACACTGAAGCTTTCTTT. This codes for CAWSAAGIMNTEAFF.